Presented here are 32 T cell receptor beta chains from one specimen sequenced in a study of T cell clonotyping in hematopoietic cell transplantation. Time point in this sample: recipient sample about 28 days before transplant, after cytoreduction. Clones were sequenced by immunoSEQ multiplex PCR, and TCRdb holds only the in-frame ones, with some missing. The sample has 5,500 to 6,500 clones, under 98% seen once. The sample in question was peripheral blood mononuclear cells, obtained before stem cell transplant. These receptors were collected from a man aged 65 to 85 with acute myeloid leukemia. Some clones in this sample may be carry-over from other donors' samples.

The chain recombines TRBV6-6 with TRBJ1-4; 9 positions match TRBD1. Germline values: CDR1 MNHNY, CDR2 SVGAGI (reference sequence). CDR3 length equals 14 residues. Trimming took 6 bases from V and 6 from J; bases not matched to a gene: 5. The DNA for the CDR3 is TGTGCCAGCAGGACCCGGGACAGGGATGAAAAACTGTTTTTT. This encodes CASRTRDRDEKLFF.

The chain employs TRBV7-2 and TRBJ1-1; D remains unclear. The CDR3 contains 14 residues. CDR1 SGHTA and CDR2 FQGNSA come from the germline V gene. Between the trimmed V and J ends, which lost 5 bases and 3 bases, there was a span of 13 bases. CDR3 sequence (DNA): TGTGCCAGCAGCACACGAGGGAGGGACACTGAAGCTTTCTTT. Translating gives CASSTRGRDTEAFF. The full variable domain, in which reference TRBV7-2 and TRBJ1-1 provide the parts outside the CDR3, is GAGVSQSPSNKVTEKGKDVELRCDPISGHTALYWYRQSLGQGLEFLIYFQGNSAPDKSGLPSDRFSAERTGGSVSTLTIQRTQQEDSAVYLCASSTRGRDTEAFFGQGTRLTVV.

This sequence joins TRBV30 and TRBJ1-2; D uncertain. The CDR3 loop spans 12 amino acids. Trimming pared 4 bases from V and 5 bases from J, leaving 11 bases between. Germline CDR1 is GTSNPN and CDR2 is SVGIG (reference sequence). Here the CDR3 DNA reads TGTGCCTGGAACCCAGGACTGTATGGCTACACCTTC. Residues: CAWNPGLYGYTF. The full variable domain, with the rest looked up from reference TRBV30 and TRBJ1-2, is SQTIHQWPATLVQPVGSPLSLECTVEGTSNPNLYWYRQAAGRGLQLLFYSVGIGQISSEVPQNLSASRPQDRQFILSSKKLLLSDSGFYLCAWNPGLYGYTFGSGTRLTVV.

The CDR3 loop is CASSLYLLAGGTGSYEQYF. The CDR3 nucleotides are TGCGCCAGCAGCTTGTACCTCCTAGCGGGAGGGACTGGGTCCTACGAGCAGTACTTC. The chain couples TRBV5-1 to TRBJ2-7; TRBD2 agrees at 12 bases. The length of the CDR3 is 19 residues. V trimming: 1 base; J trimming: 1 base; junction bases outside the gene matches: 12. Per germline, CDR1 SGHRS and CDR2 YFSETQ.

The chain combines TRBV28 with TRBJ2-1; 10 nucleotides match TRBD1. V lost 7 bases and J lost 7; bases outside the gene matches: 4. CDR1 and CDR2 (germline): MDHEN, SYDVKM. This CDR3 contains 13 residues. This chain's CDR3 is CASNDRGRNEQFF. As DNA, the CDR3 is TGTGCCAGCAACGACAGGGGGCGGAATGAGCAGTTCTTC.

This chain links TRBV7-2 with TRBJ2-7; 7 bases line up with TRBD1. The V segment lost 2 bases and the J segment 6 bases; nucleotides outside the gene matches: 10. The length of the CDR3 is 15 residues. Germline lookup yields CDR1 SGHTA and CDR2 FQGNSA. As DNA, the CDR3 is TGTGCCAGCAGCTTACAGGGCAGGGGGAAGGGCGAGCAGTACTTC. It translates to CASSLQGRGKGEQYF.

V and J are TRBV9 and TRBJ2-7, with 8 positions matching TRBD2. Trimming removed 3 bases from V and 2 bases from J; junction bases left unmatched: 4. Per the germline V gene, CDR1 is SGDLS and CDR2 is YYNGEE. CDR3 size: 14 residues. This CDR3 reads CASSGPGGAYEQYF. Here the CDR3 DNA reads TGTGCCAGCAGCGGCCCGGGAGGGGCCTACGAGCAGTACTTC. Filled out from reference TRBV9 and TRBJ2-7, the complete variable domain reads DSGVTQTPKHLITATGQRVTLRCSPRSGDLSVYWYQQSLDQGLQFLIQYYNGEERAKGNILERFSAQQFPDLHSELNLSSLELGDSALYFCASSGPGGAYEQYFGPGTRLTVT.

This clone is a singleton in its sample. The rearrangement links TRBV5-1 to TRBJ1-1, with D perhaps matching TRBD1 (6 bases). Deletions cut 4 bases from V and 1 base from J, with 17 bases between. The V gene's germline CDR1 is SGHRS and CDR2 YFSETQ. The CDR3 totals 16 residues. CDR3 DNA: TGCGCCAGCAGCCACTCAGGGGACGGGTGGAACACTGAAGCTTTCTTT. Its protein is CASSHSGDGWNTEAFF.

The chain carries TRBV6-5 and TRBJ1-5; maybe TRBD1 (5 bases). V lost 4 bases and J 0 bases, leaving 10 bases between the germline ends. CDR1 and CDR2 from the germline V gene are MNHEY and SVGAGI. The CDR3 is 15 amino acids. The CDR3 DNA reads TGTGCCAGCAGTTTGGACAACTATAGCAATCAGCCCCAGCATTTT. Protein product: CASSLDNYSNQPQHF.

V and J are TRBV9 and TRBJ2-7; D perhaps matches TRBD2 (7 bases). From germline, CDR1 is SGDLS and CDR2 YYNGEE. The V gene lost 4 bases and the J gene lost 4 bases, with 9 bases spanning the gap. The CDR3 is 12 residues long. This CDR3 is CASSKGGYEQYF. The DNA of the CDR3 is TGTGCCAGCAGCAAGGGGGGGTACGAGCAGTACTTC.

The V gene is TRBV5-5, the J gene TRBJ2-2; 7 bases align to TRBD1. The CDR3 is made up of 17 amino acids. After removal of 1 base from V and 2 bases from J, the junction contained 8 bases not matched to a gene. The germline gives CDR1 SGHKS, CDR2 YYEKEE (reference sequence). The CDR3 here is CASSLRQGSLNTGELFF. CDR3 nucleotide sequence: TGTGCCAGCAGCTTGAGACAGGGATCCCTAAACACCGGGGAGCTGTTTTTT.

The rearrangement uses TRBV19 and TRBJ1-2; D uncertain. The V and J ends lost 3 bases and 0 bases respectively, with 17 bases between them. CDR3 length equals 17 residues. Germline loops: CDR1 LNHDA, CDR2 SQIVND (reference sequence). The CDR3 sequence is CASSIAAGPSSNYGYTF. DNA of the CDR3: TGTGCCAGTAGTATCGCGGCCGGACCCTCTTCTAACTATGGCTACACCTTC.

This clone was picked up one time. The chain employs TRBV4-1 and TRBJ1-1; no clear D. Germline V lookup: CDR1 MGHRA, CDR2 YSYEKL. V lost 0 bases and J 3 bases, leaving 5 bases between the germline ends. The CDR3 loop spans 13 amino acids. CDR3 nucleotide sequence: TGCGCCAGCAGCCAAGAACGGGACACTGAAGCTTTCTTT. This codes for CASSQERDTEAFF.

V is TRBV28 and J is TRBJ2-3; either TRBD1 or TRBD2 may fit D (6 bases each). The germline V gene has CDR1 MDHEN and CDR2 SYDVKM. The CDR3 loop spans 14 amino acids. V gave up 7 bases and J gave up 2 bases, with 13 bases separating them. CDR3 DNA: TGTGCCAGCACGAAGGGGGAGGTCACAGATACGCAGTATTTT. It codes for CASTKGEVTDTQYF.

The V call is TRBV28, the J call TRBJ2-3; possible D gene TRBD1, 6 bases. Germline assignment: CDR1 MDHEN and CDR2 SYDVKM. The CDR3 has 16 amino acids. The ends were cut back, 6 bases at V and 6 bases at J, with 22 bases in the middle. CDR3 protein: CASRAAGTQVGDTQYF. The CDR3 DNA is TGTGCCAGCAGGGCCGCCGGGACACAAGTTGGGGATACGCAGTATTTT.

The V call is TRBV28, the J call TRBJ2-7; tentative D call: TRBD2 (7 bases). Germline values: CDR1 MDHEN, CDR2 SYDVKM. The CDR3 extends over 16 amino acids. Deletions cut 6 bases from V and 9 bases from J, with 27 bases between. The DNA for the CDR3 is TGTGCCAGCAGCCGCGCGACTCCGGGGGGCCTAACCTGGCAGTACTTC. This gives the protein CASSRATPGGLTWQYF.

The chain joins TRBV21-1 to TRBJ1-2; the D call in the table, TRBD1, was not verified against the DNA. TRBV21-1 is described as a pseudogene. This CDR3 region has 15 residues. CDR3 in DNA: TGTGCCAGCAGCGGGCGAAGGACACTTACTTATGGCTACACCTTC. The encoded protein is CASSGRRTLTYGYTF.

The chain has TRBV7-2 and TRBJ1-5; TRBD1 is a possible D gene (6 bases). CDR1 is SGHTA, CDR2 FQGNSA, per germline. The CDR3 is made up of 15 amino acids. Trimming cost V 3 bases and J 3 bases, with 12 bases left between them. The CDR3 bases are TGTGCCAGCAGCTTGCGGGGGGGCAACAATCAGCCCCAGCATTTT. It is translated as CASSLRGGNNQPQHF.

V is TRBV2 and J is TRBJ2-7; no definite D call. Trimming removed 5 bases from V and 0 bases from J, with 17 bases in between. Germline CDR1 SNHLY, CDR2 FYNNEI. The CDR3 spans 16 residues. CDR3 in DNA: TGTGCCAGCAGTCAGAACCCCCTTGGGTCCTCCTACGAGCAGTACTTC. This encodes CASSQNPLGSSYEQYF.

V gene TRBV30 combines with J gene TRBJ2-2, with D unresolved. Trimming left V 0 bases short and J 6 bases short, with 5 bases between. This CDR3 is built from 12 residues. Germline V gene data show CDR1 as GTSNPN and CDR2 as SVGIG (reference sequence). The CDR3 nucleotides read TGTGCCTGGAGTGTAGGGTCCGGGGAGCTGTTTTTT. Translating gives CAWSVGSGELFF.

The V gene is TRBV30, the J gene TRBJ2-2; D remains ambiguous. V shed 4 bases and J shed 4 bases, with 16 bases lying between them. Looked up from germline, CDR1 is GTSNPN and CDR2 is SVGIG (reference sequence). This CDR3 comprises 15 residues. CDR3 amino acids: CAWNAVGTATGELFF. The CDR3 region has the DNA TGTGCCTGGAATGCTGTTGGAACAGCCACCGGGGAGCTGTTTTTT.

The chain employs TRBV7-3 and TRBJ1-2; 9 nucleotides line up with TRBD1. CDR3 length: 15 amino acids. With V trimmed by 5 bases and J by 2 bases, 6 bases remained unmatched. Germline values: CDR1 SGHTA, CDR2 FQGTGA. CDR3: CASSVTGGPNYGYTF. CDR3 nucleotide sequence: TGTGCCAGCAGCGTTACAGGGGGCCCGAACTATGGCTACACCTTC.

The rearrangement uses TRBV18 and TRBJ1-5, with D perhaps matching TRBD1 (5 bases). The length of the CDR3 is 13 residues. Trimming stripped 3 bases from V and 5 bases from J, with 8 bases between. Germline V gives CDR1 KGHSH, CDR2 LQKENI. Here the CDR3 reads CASSPQGDQPQHF. In nucleotides, the CDR3 is TGTGCCAGCTCACCCCAGGGCGATCAGCCCCAGCATTTT.

The chain employs TRBV7-7 and TRBJ1-3; D gene uncertain. Germline CDR1 reads SSHAT; CDR2 reads FNYEAQ (reference sequence). V was cut by 0 bases and J by 1 base, with 7 bases left in between. This CDR3 is built from 15 residues. CDR3 nucleotide sequence: TGTGCCAGCAGCTTAGCAGCAGGTTCTGGAAACACCATATATTTT. It encodes CASSLAAGSGNTIYF.

The V gene is TRBV5-8, the J gene TRBJ2-1; D tentatively reads TRBD1 or TRBD2 (5 bases each). This CDR3 has 18 amino acids. Trimming removed 1 base at V and 3 bases at J, with 20 bases between. In germline, CDR1 is SGHTS, CDR2 YDEGEE. The DNA for the CDR3 is TGTGCCAGCAGCTTGTTTGGTGGCAGGGAGACTTACTACAATGAGCAGTTCTTC. Protein: CASSLFGGRETYYNEQFF.

In nucleotides, the CDR3 is TGTGCCTGGGTCAGCCAGGGGCGTCGCGGCTACACCTTC. Translating it yields CAWVSQGRRGYTF. The rearrangement links TRBV30 to TRBJ1-2; tentative D call: TRBD1 (6 bases). V lost 5 bases to trimming and J lost 8 bases, with 18 bases between them. This CDR3 is 13 amino acids long. Looked up from germline, CDR1 is GTSNPN and CDR2 is SVGIG (reference sequence).

This chain links TRBV9 with TRBJ1-2; D is ambiguous. The germline V gene encodes CDR1 SGDLS and CDR2 YYNGEE. With 4 bases removed from V and 2 bases from J, the gap between germline ends came to 12 bases. The CDR3 length is 14 residues. CDR3 sequence reads: CASSRGEANYGYTF. The CDR3 region has the DNA TGTGCCAGCAGCCGCGGGGAGGCCAACTATGGCTACACCTTC.

This rearrangement joins TRBV29-1 to TRBJ1-2; D gene unclear. The ends were cut back, 3 bases at V and 4 bases at J, with 6 bases in the middle. Germline CDR1 is SQVTM and CDR2 is ANQGSEA. This CDR3 region has 11 residues. The CDR3 loop is CSVDSSYGYTF. DNA of the CDR3: TGCAGCGTTGACAGTTCCTATGGCTACACCTTC. Drawing the rest from reference TRBV29-1 and TRBJ1-2, the complete variable domain is SAVISQKPSRDICQRGTSLTIQCQVDSQVTMMFWYRQQPGQSLTLIATANQGSEATYESGFVIDKFPISRPNLTFSTLTVSNMSPEDSSIYLCSVDSSYGYTFGSGTRLTVV.

The chain couples TRBV14 to TRBJ1-2, with unresolved D. Germline loops: CDR1 SGHDN, CDR2 FVKESK. This CDR3 is 12 amino acids long. V was trimmed by 2 bases and J by 4 bases, leaving 5 bases between them. CDR3 in DNA: TGTGCCAGCAGCCAACTAAGCTATGGCTACACCTTC. The encoded protein is CASSQLSYGYTF.

With respect to this clone: An end of the junction differs from the germline gene, which may be a read error. V is TRBV20-1 and J is TRBJ1-4, with TRBD1 as a possible D gene (5 bases). Germline CDR1 DFQATT, CDR2 SNEGSKA (reference sequence). The CDR3 runs to 11 residues. The CDR3 loop reads CSARGVEKLFF. CDR3 DNA sequence: TGCAGTGCAAGAGGGGTCGAAAAACTGTTTTTT.

The rearrangement uses TRBV18 and TRBJ1-1; D is undetermined. This CDR3 contains 14 residues. V was clipped by 4 bases and J by 1 base, with 10 bases between them. Germline CDR1 and CDR2: KGHSH and LQKENI. The CDR3 loop is CASSRAGSNTEAFF. CDR3 bases: TGTGCCAGCTCACGGGCGGGCTCGAACACTGAAGCTTTCTTT.

The V and J genes are TRBV6-1 and TRBJ2-7; D gene uncertain. Germline V gene data show CDR1 as MNHNS and CDR2 as SASEGT. This CDR3 has 13 amino acids. V was cut by 7 bases and J by 6 bases, with 16 bases left in between. The CDR3 reads CASNHRPSGEQYF. The CDR3 DNA follows: TGTGCCAGCAACCACCGTCCATCGGGCGAGCAGTACTTC.